The present entry profiles one T cell receptor beta chain with its context. Its antigen is as yet unknown. Amplification used 60 Vbeta primers and 13 Jbeta primers. Original processing notes: There were about 80 million unique TCR beta chains by a later count, and some 11 million of them were shared. Generated by immunoSEQ multiplex PCR, the TCRdb table keeps only in-frame clones and is missing some. The V and J calls and clone size are taken from that table; D and trimming were inferred from the DNA. The sample lists 80,000 to 100,000 clones, about 80% occurring once. The data are from a study of cytomegalovirus exposure and HLA in healthy donors. Study conclusions and caveats: In a later analysis, V- and J-gene trimming of beta chains associated with a DCLRE1C missense variant, replicated independently. In an earlier analysis, productive rearrangement rates for most beta V segments clustered near 90% or 30%. Within the data, a cluster of highly shared sequence variants was likely a sequencing artifact.

This CDR3 contains 18 residues. Deletions cut 1 base from V and 2 bases from J, with 15 bases between. CDR1 is LGHNT and CDR2 is FRNRAP in the germline V gene. Sequencing was performed on PBMCs. The chain is built from TRBV12-5 and TRBJ2-6; TRBD1 is a possible D gene (5 bases). This receptor was obtained from a man aged 30 to 45 in good health and CMV-seronegative. In DNA, the CDR3 is TGTGCTAGTGGTTTGGCCTCCCAGGGAAGTCCTGGGGCCAACGTCCTGACTTTC. Protein: CASGLASQGSPGANVLTF.